This T cell receptor beta chain derives from a study of Graves' ophthalmopathy and Graves' hyperthyroidism. The study excluded patients with other autoimmune diseases, uncontrolled infections, pregnancy or lactation. Diagnostic conclusions were grounded in clinical symptoms, serum thyroxine, TRAb, thyroid ultrasound and orbital computed tomography. The PBMC fraction was derived from more than 8 ml of fresh peripheral blood. Whole-study findings and limits: Blood also carried most expanded thyroid clonotypes exceeding 0.001 frequency.

This clonotype was detected many times. What it recognizes is unknown. After removal of 5 bases from V and 3 bases from J, the junction contained 6 bases not matched to a gene. Germline V CDR1 and CDR2: SEHNR, FQNEAQ (reference sequence). The CDR3 has 14 residues. Amplification of TCR beta CDR3 regions used RNA transcripts. HTBI primers were used in a first-round RT-PCR, which preceded a second-round multiplex PCR. One entry per CDR3 protein results from TCRdb running MiXCR on the multiplex PCR reads. This sample has about 740,000 distinct CDR3 sequences; roughly 41% occur once, and the top ten carry approximately 46%.

The specimen sequenced was peripheral blood. The clonotype comes from an adult man with Graves' ophthalmopathy. The chain links TRBV7-9 to TRBJ1-1, with TRBD1 matching 7 bases. The CDR3 sequence is CASSTGQFDTEAFF. The CDR3 bases are TGTGCCAGCAGCACGGGACAGTTTGACACTGAAGCTTTCTTT.